This T cell receptor beta chain emerged from a study of T cell responses to AZD1222 COVID-19 vaccine. Overall study findings and caveats: Just 5 or 6 AZD1222 recipients tested seropositive at baseline. Per reports, nearly half of all spike-specific TCRs target regions that are unmutated in variants.

This CDR3 spans 12 amino acids. The germline gives CDR1 SGDLS, CDR2 YYNGEE. V lost 6 bases and J 2 bases, leaving 8 bases between the germline ends. TCRdb's table, derived via immunoSEQ multiplex PCR, lists solely in-frame clones and lacks some. The table lists about 110,000 clones, around 94% of them singletons. For this clone: The antigen is unknown.

This specimen consisted of peripheral blood, obtained on day 0 of AZD1222 vaccination. The chain carries TRBV9 and TRBJ1-2; unclear D gene. The source is an adult in good health. The CDR3 loop is CASKKANYGYTF. The CDR3 coding sequence is TGTGCCAGCAAAAAGGCCAACTATGGCTACACCTTC.